This T cell receptor (beta chain) was found in a study of blood T cell repertoires in COVID-19. Study-wide context: Acute and convalescent COVID-19 specimens originated in the United States, Italy and Spain. PBMCs, B-cell-depleted T cells, or T cells were the source of the cDNA or gDNA that made up the material.

In the original workflow: Reference gene primer amplification gave nucleated cell count estimates. Assay: immunoSEQ multiplex PCR; the TCRdb copy retains only in-frame clones and omits some. That table is the source of V, J and clone size, and D and trimming were worked out from the DNA. The sample consists of roughly 190,000 clones, 90% of them appearing once. Germline V gene sequence: CDR1 SGHVS, CDR2 FQNEAQ. The CDR3 is 12 residues long. The sequence came from a man aged 50-59 years with acute or convalescent COVID-19. The chain recombines TRBV7-8 with TRBJ1-5; D is uncertain. Sample: peripheral blood. The CDR3 loop reads CVAPWGVQPQHF. The CDR3 DNA is TGTGTCGCCCCATGGGGAGTCCAGCCCCAGCATTTT.